The 7 T cell receptor beta chains presented below share a single source sample, sequenced in a study of blood T cells in healthy people across ages. A second roughly 7 to 12 cycle PCR used barcoded and J-beta primers. TCRdb analysed the 5' RACE reads with MiXCR anew, one entry per CDR3 protein. The sample has 850,000 or so distinct CDR3 sequences; 29% are singletons. The sample comprised blood. These receptors all stem from a woman older than 75 in good health.

This clonotype was recorded at least ten times. V is TRBV7-2 and J is TRBJ2-3; TRBD2 might be the D (6 bases). Germline CDR1 and CDR2: SGHTA and FQGNSA. This CDR3 is 13 amino acids long. Trimming removed 3 bases at V and 13 bases at J, with 17 bases between. Here the CDR3 reads CASSLEPGLQKYF. Written as DNA, the CDR3 is TGTGCCAGCAGCTTGGAGCCGGGACTCCAAAAGTATTTT.

This clonotype was observed at least ten times. V usage is TRBV24-1 and J usage is TRBJ2-5; tentatively, D is TRBD1 or TRBD2 (7 bases each). Trimming stripped 4 bases from V and 4 bases from J, with 21 bases between. Per germline, CDR1 KGHDR and CDR2 SFDVKD. The length of the CDR3 is 17 residues. The DNA for the CDR3 is TGTGCCACCAGTGACCAAACCCTCGGCAGGGGGGGAGAGACCCAGTACTTC. Residues: CATSDQTLGRGGETQYF.

This clonotype was counted at least ten times. The chain has TRBV12-3 or TRBV12-4 and TRBJ1-6, with TRBD1 matching 10 bases. Trimming removed 3 bases from V and 7 bases from J; junction bases left unmatched: 3. This CDR3 spans 15 amino acids. DNA of the CDR3: TGTGCCAGCAGTTTGGGGGACAGGGGAAATTCACCCCTCCACTTT. Translating it yields CASSLGDRGNSPLHF.

This clonotype was seen ten or more times. This chain connects TRBV9 to TRBJ2-5; no clear D. In germline, CDR1 is SGDLS, CDR2 YYNGEE. There are 16 residues in the CDR3. The ends were cut back, 2 bases at V and 2 bases at J, with 16 bases in the middle. CDR3 region: CASSVLGSLGQETQYF. For the CDR3, the DNA is TGTGCCAGCAGCGTTCTCGGCTCCTTGGGGCAAGAGACCCAGTACTTC.

Remarks on this clonotype: A much larger clone is a single base away; this may be a read error. DNA for the CDR3: TGTGCCAGCAGCTGGGACAGCTCAGGTCTCGAGCAGTACTTC. Residues: CASSWDSSGLEQYF. This chain joins TRBV7-2 and TRBJ2-7; 7 positions agree with TRBD1. Unmatched junction bases numbered 9, after V lost 4 bases and J lost 6 bases. Germline-derived CDR1 and CDR2 are SGHTA and FQGNSA. The CDR3 is made up of 14 amino acids.

V is TRBV7-9 and J is TRBJ2-7; maybe TRBD1 (6 bases). V lost 7 bases to trimming and J lost 3 bases, with 16 bases between them. Germline V gene sequence: CDR1 SEHNR, CDR2 FQNEAQ (reference sequence). The CDR3 runs 14 residues. CDR3 nucleotides: TGTGCCAGCACCAGACGGGACATCAACTACGAGCAGTACTTC. Translating it yields CASTRRDINYEQYF.

The table lists this clonotype with many counts. This rearrangement joins TRBV29-1 to TRBJ1-2, with 7 bases aligning to TRBD1. V dropped 4 bases and J dropped 4; count of bases not matched to a gene: 6. The length of the CDR3 is 13 residues. CDR1 is SQVTM and CDR2 is ANQGSEA in the germline V gene. The CDR3, as DNA: TGCAGCGTTGGGACAGGAGCCTTCTATGGCTACACCTTC. Protein sequence: CSVGTGAFYGYTF.